The 20 T cell receptor beta chains presented below share a single source sample, sequenced in a study of Ad26.COV2.S vaccination and SARS-CoV-2 variants. Data came from immunoSEQ multiplex PCR; TCRdb stores just in-frame clones and leaves some out. The table shows roughly 460,000 clones, with roughly 87% occurring only once. Stated treatment: over 15 received Ad26.COV2.S at low or high dose, single or two shots; roughly 5 received placebo; per-sample allocation not given. The samples date from day 63 after the first vaccine or placebo injection. Sequenced material: peripheral blood, taken in a trial of Ad26.COV2.S vaccine versus placebo. The source of these receptors is a person aged 18 to 59 who received the Ad26.COV2.S COVID-19 vaccine or a placebo.

This clone was counted between two and nine times. The chain links TRBV2 to TRBJ1-5; a weak D match, TRBD1 (6 bases). CDR3 length: 15 residues. V lost 2 bases, J lost 1 base, and 9 bases lay in between. CDR1 is SNHLY and CDR2 is FYNNEI in the germline V gene. The CDR3, as DNA: TGTGCCAGCAGTGAACCGGGGGCAAGCAATCAGCCCCAGCATTTT. Translation: CASSEPGASNQPQHF.

The chain recombines TRBV18 with TRBJ2-7, with TRBD2 matching over 7 bases. Trimming removed 1 base from V and 3 bases from J; junction bases left unmatched: 3. The CDR3 spans 14 residues. Germline-derived CDR1 and CDR2 are KGHSH and LQKENI. The CDR3 loop reads CASSPRLADYEQYF. The CDR3, as DNA: TGTGCCAGCTCACCACGGCTAGCGGACTACGAGCAGTACTTC. The full variable domain, its missing parts supplied by reference TRBV18 and TRBJ2-7, is NAGVMQNPRHLVRRRGQEARLRCSPMKGHSHVYWYRQLPEEGLKFMVYLQKENIIDESGMPKERFSAEFPKEGPSILRIQQVVRGDSAAYFCASSPRLADYEQYFGPGTRLTVT.

A remark on this clone: The same CDR3 arises from other DNA sequences in this sample as well. The genes are TRBV24-1 and TRBJ2-7; 9 bases fit TRBD1. CDR1 is KGHDR and CDR2 is SFDVKD in the germline V gene. V lost 3 bases to trimming and J lost 4 bases; unmatched junction nucleotides: 3. The CDR3 has 14 residues. CDR3 protein: CATSDPGQGYEQYF. The CDR3 DNA follows: TGTGCCACCAGTGATCCGGGACAGGGTTACGAGCAGTACTTC.

V usage is TRBV5-4 and J usage is TRBJ1-2; tentatively, D is TRBD1 (5 bases). Germline V gives CDR1 SGHNT, CDR2 YYREEE (reference sequence). Trimming stripped 4 bases from V and 0 bases from J, with 16 bases between. The CDR3 extends over 16 amino acids. The CDR3 DNA sequence: TGTGCCAGCAGCCGAAGCGCAGGGCTCGCTAACTATGGCTACACCTTC. It encodes CASSRSAGLANYGYTF.

Note on this clone: This same CDR3 is encoded by further DNA sequences in the sample. The chain recombines TRBV18 with TRBJ2-7; possibly TRBD2 for D (5 bases). Germline-derived CDR1 and CDR2 are KGHSH and LQKENI. CDR3 length equals 12 residues. V was shortened by 3 bases and J by 6 bases, with 9 bases between the two germline ends. DNA for the CDR3: TGTGCCAGCTCACCCCTCGAGGGCGAGCAGTACTTC. Encoded protein: CASSPLEGEQYF.

V is TRBV7-9 and J is TRBJ1-3; D may be TRBD1 (6 bases). The germline V and J ends were trimmed by 3 bases and 4 bases, with 19 bases remaining between them. CDR1 and CDR2 from the germline V gene are SEHNR and FQNEAQ (reference sequence). The CDR3 sequence is 17 residues long. The CDR3 coding sequence is TGTGCCAGCAGCTTGGGCAGATTTCAGGGGAGGGGAAACACCATATATTTT. Translating gives CASSLGRFQGRGNTIYF.

This chain uses TRBV30 with TRBJ2-1, with TRBD2 matching over 13 bases. Germline V gene sequence: CDR1 GTSNPN, CDR2 SVGIG (reference sequence). The CDR3 loop spans 17 amino acids. The junction had 12 bases not matched to a gene; V was cut back by 2 bases and J by 8 bases. CDR3 coding DNA: TGTGCCTGGAGTTTTACCAGGACTAGCGGGAGTTCTTATGAGCAGTTCTTC. It specifies CAWSFTRTSGSSYEQFF.

The rearrangement uses TRBV6-7 and TRBJ2-2, with 7 bases identical to TRBD1. TRBV6-7 counts as an open reading frame of uncertain function. Unmatched junction bases numbered 6, after V lost 8 bases and J lost 0 bases. The CDR3 loop spans 15 amino acids. The CDR3 protein is CASCPGTANTGELFF. As DNA, the CDR3 is TGTGCCAGCTGCCCCGGGACAGCGAACACCGGGGAGCTGTTTTTT.

The chain joins TRBV6-6 to TRBJ2-2; unclear D gene. Deletions cut 6 bases from V and 1 base from J, with 9 bases between. Germline V gene sequence: CDR1 MNHNY, CDR2 SVGAGI (reference sequence). CDR3 size: 14 residues. CDR3 in DNA: TGTGCCAGCAGAAACAGACAGAACACCGGGGAGCTGTTTTTT. As protein: CASRNRQNTGELFF.

V gene TRBV19 combines with J gene TRBJ1-4; D is ambiguous. The CDR3 length is 14 residues. Trimming left V 6 bases short and J 0 bases short, with 8 bases between. Germline assignment: CDR1 LNHDA and CDR2 SQIVND (reference sequence). The DNA for the CDR3 is TGTGCCAGTAGCCAGACCCCAACTAATGAAAAACTGTTTTTT. This sequence encodes CASSQTPTNEKLFF.

The CDR3 DNA reads as TGTGCCATCCAGTTTACCCCTACCGGGACAGGGAAGGGTCAGCCCCAGCATTTT. This encodes CAIQFTPTGTGKGQPQHF. This chain uses TRBV28 with TRBJ1-5, with TRBD1 matching 9 bases. The germline V gene encodes CDR1 MDHEN and CDR2 SYDVKM. The CDR3 extends over 18 amino acids. Trimming at V came to 10 bases and at J to 6 bases, leaving 22 bases not matched to a gene.

The gene calls are TRBV28 and TRBJ2-2; D is unresolved. V dropped 3 bases and J dropped 6 bases, with 11 bases sitting between them. Germline loops: CDR1 MDHEN, CDR2 SYDVKM. The length of the CDR3 is 14 residues. The chain's CDR3 is CASSLLGPPGELFF. CDR3 sequence (DNA): TGTGCCAGCAGTTTGTTGGGCCCACCCGGGGAGCTGTTTTTT.

This chain uses TRBV2 with TRBJ1-2; D is unclear. The V gene lost 6 bases and the J gene lost 8 bases, with 7 bases spanning the gap. CDR1 is SNHLY and CDR2 is FYNNEI in the germline V gene. This CDR3 spans 10 amino acids. CDR3 loop: CASRAGGYTF. CDR3 nucleotide sequence: TGTGCCAGCAGGGCGGGCGGCTACACCTTC.

This chain uses TRBV12-5 with TRBJ1-2; 8 bases are shared with TRBD1. The CDR3 is made up of 14 amino acids. The V gene's germline CDR1 is LGHNT and CDR2 FRNRAP. With V trimmed by 3 bases and J by 8 bases, 8 bases remained unmatched. CDR3 coding DNA: TGTGCTAGTGGTTTCTGGACAGGGAGTGGAGGCTACACCTTC. Its translation: CASGFWTGSGGYTF.

J is TRBJ1-3 and V is TRBV9; D is unclear. The V end was cut by 0 bases, the J end by 0 bases, with 13 bases between. The germline V gene has CDR1 SGDLS and CDR2 YYNGEE. The CDR3 length is 17 residues. The CDR3: CASSVALGRGSGNTIYF. CDR3 nucleotide sequence: TGTGCCAGCAGCGTAGCCCTGGGCCGGGGCTCTGGAAACACCATATATTTT.

The CDR3 loop is CASSSGTGDYEQYF. CDR3 sequence (DNA): TGTGCCAGCAGCTCCGGGACAGGGGATTACGAGCAGTACTTC. This rearrangement joins TRBV7-9 to TRBJ2-7, with TRBD1 identical over 10 bases. V lost 4 bases to trimming and J lost 4 bases; unmatched junction nucleotides: 4. CDR1 and CDR2 from the germline V gene are SEHNR and FQNEAQ (reference sequence). This CDR3 has 14 residues.

This rearrangement joins TRBV3-1 (or the pseudogene TRBV3-2) to TRBJ1-4, with D unclear. The CDR3 has 17 amino acids. V lost 1 base and J 4 bases, leaving 16 bases between the germline ends. Germline CDR1 LGHDT, CDR2 YNNKEL (reference sequence). This CDR3 reads CASSQVPSGFYNEKLFF. The CDR3 coding sequence is TGTGCCAGCAGCCAAGTTCCATCAGGTTTTTATAATGAAAAACTGTTTTTT.

The rearrangement uses TRBV7-9 and TRBJ1-1; D is undetermined. CDR3 length: 14 amino acids. In germline, CDR1 is SEHNR, CDR2 FQNEAQ (reference sequence). Trimming took off 2 bases at V and 3 bases at J, with 10 bases between the two ends. DNA of the CDR3: TGTGCCAGCAGCTTACTGGGGAAGGACACTGAAGCTTTCTTT. The encoded protein is CASSLLGKDTEAFF.

The CDR3 here is CASSQDYEQYF. CDR3 nucleotides: TGTGCCAGCAGCCAAGACTACGAGCAGTACTTC. The chain has TRBV4-2 and TRBJ2-7; D not certain. Germline values: CDR1 LGHNA, CDR2 YNFKEQ. V shed 0 bases and J shed 3 bases, with 0 bases lying between them. The CDR3 runs to 11 residues.

This sequence joins TRBV5-4 and TRBJ1-5; the D gene is possibly TRBD1 (5 bases). The V end was cut by 0 bases, the J end by 9 bases, with 19 bases between. The CDR3 is 16 residues long. Germline values: CDR1 SGHNT, CDR2 YYREEE (reference sequence). The CDR3 nucleotides are TGTGCCAGCAGCTTGGACGGGGCAGGTCCACAAATGCCCCAGCATTTT. As protein: CASSLDGAGPQMPQHF.